This T cell receptor beta chain derives from a study of blood T cell repertoires in COVID-19. Study background: The United States, Italy and Spain provided the acute and convalescent COVID-19 samples. The cDNA or gDNA used as material had been derived from T cells, B-cell-depleted T cells, or PBMCs.

The CDR3 contains 20 residues. The V and J ends lost 5 bases and 0 bases, in that order; junction bases with no gene match: 18. The germline V gene encodes CDR1 LGHDT and CDR2 YNNKEL (reference sequence). In the authors' methods: Amplification from reference gene primers served as the basis for estimated nucleated cell counts. Libraries were prepared by immunoSEQ multiplex PCR; TCRdb keeps only in-frame clonotypes and omits some of them. Clone size and the V and J calls come from that table; the DNA yielded D and trimming. The sample lists 35,000 to 40,000 clones, around nine tenths seen once, with approximately 12% in the top ten.

Sequencing was performed on peripheral blood. The sequence was obtained from a man in his 60s with active COVID-19. J is TRBJ2-2 and V is TRBV3-1 (or the pseudogene TRBV3-2); the match to TRBD2 covers 7 bases. This CDR3 is CASSLGGWLAEYANTGELFF. The CDR3 bases are TGTGCCAGCAGCTTGGGGGGTTGGCTAGCGGAATACGCGAACACCGGGGAGCTGTTTTTT.